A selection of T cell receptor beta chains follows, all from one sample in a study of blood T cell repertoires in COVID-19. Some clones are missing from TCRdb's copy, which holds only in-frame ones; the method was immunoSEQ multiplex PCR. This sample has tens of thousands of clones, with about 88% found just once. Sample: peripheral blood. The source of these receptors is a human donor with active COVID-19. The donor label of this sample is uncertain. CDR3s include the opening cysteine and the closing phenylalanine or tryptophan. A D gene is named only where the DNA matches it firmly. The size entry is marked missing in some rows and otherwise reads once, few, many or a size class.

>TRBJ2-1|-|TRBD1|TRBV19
TGTGCCAGTAGTACCCACCGGACAGGGTACTACAATGAGCAGTTCTTC
CASSTHRTGYYNEQFF
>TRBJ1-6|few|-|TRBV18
TGTGCCAGCTCACCAGGGCCTGGGGGGAATTCACCCCTCCACTTT
CASSPGPGGNSPLHF
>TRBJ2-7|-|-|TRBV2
TGTGCCAGCGATCGTTGGGCGAACGAGCAGTACTTC
CASDRWANEQYF
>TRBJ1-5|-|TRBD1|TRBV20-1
TGCAGTGCTAATGACAGGGTGAATCAGCCCCAGCATTTT
CSANDRVNQPQHF
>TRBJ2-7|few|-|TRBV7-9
TGTGCCAGCAGCTTACTCCTCGAGCAGTACTTC
CASSLLLEQYF
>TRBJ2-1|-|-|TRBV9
TGTGCCAGCAGCGATTCTAGCGCTCTTACCTACAATGAGCAGTTCTTC
CASSDSSALTYNEQFF
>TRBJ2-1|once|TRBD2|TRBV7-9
TGTGCCAGCAGCTTAGGCGGGACTAGGATGGATGAGCAGTTCTTC
CASSLGGTRMDEQFF
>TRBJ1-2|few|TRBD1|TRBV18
TGTGCCAGCTCACCAGGCCGAGACAGGGGCATCTATGGCTACACCTTC
CASSPGRDRGIYGYTF
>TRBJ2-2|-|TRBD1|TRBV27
TGTGCCAGCAGACAGGACAGGGGTAAGGGCACCGGGGAGCTGTTTTTT
CASRQDRGKGTGELFF
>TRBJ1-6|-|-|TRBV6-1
TGTGCCAGCAGTGAACAGCCGACAGACCATGGTTCACCCCTCCACTTT
CASSEQPTDHGSPLHF
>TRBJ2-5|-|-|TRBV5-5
TGTGCCAGCAGCTTAAGAGGGTTCGAAGAGACCCAGTACTTC
CASSLRGFEETQYF
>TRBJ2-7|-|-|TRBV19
TGTGCCAGTAGCACGACAGCCTACGAGCAGTACTTC
CASSTTAYEQYF
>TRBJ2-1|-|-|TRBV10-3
TGTGCCATCAGTGAGTCCCGGCAGGGGACCAACTACAATGAGCAGTTCTTC
CAISESRQGTNYNEQFF
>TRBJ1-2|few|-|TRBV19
TGTGCCAGTAGTCCAAGGGGCCTCCACTATGGCTACACCTTC
CASSPRGLHYGYTF
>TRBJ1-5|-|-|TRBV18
TGTGCCAGCCGAGAAGGGAGTTACGGGGATCAGCCCCAGCATTTT
CASREGSYGDQPQHF
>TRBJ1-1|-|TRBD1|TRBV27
TGTGCCAGCAGTAGGACAGGAACCACTGAAGCTTTCTTT
CASSRTGTTEAFF
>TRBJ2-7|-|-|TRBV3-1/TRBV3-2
TGTGCCAGCAGCCAGACCGGACTCCCGACCTACGAGCAGTACTTC
CASSQTGLPTYEQYF
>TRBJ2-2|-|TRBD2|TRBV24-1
TGTGCCACCAGTGTCGCTAGCGGGAGTTCCGGGGAGCTGTTTTTT
CATSVASGSSGELFF
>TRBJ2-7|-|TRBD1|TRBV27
TGTGCCAGCAGTACCCGGGACAGGGCGTCCCTAGGGGCGTACGAGCAGTACTTC
CASSTRDRASLGAYEQYF
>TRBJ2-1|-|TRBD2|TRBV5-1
TGCGCCAGCAGCTTGGTTGGAGGGAGGGGCTCCTACAATGAGCAGTTCTTC
CASSLVGGRGSYNEQFF
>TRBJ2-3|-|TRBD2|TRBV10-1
TGCGCCAGCAGTGATATGCGCGGGGGGGCCGGGGCCCCAGATACGCAGTATTTT
CASSDMRGGAGAPDTQYF
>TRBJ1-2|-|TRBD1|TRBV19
TGTGCCAGTAGTCCCCGACAGGGAATGGGTGGCTACACCTTC
CASSPRQGMGGYTF
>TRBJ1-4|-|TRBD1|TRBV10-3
TGTGCCATCAGTGATGACAGGGGTGAAAAACTGTTTTTT
CAISDDRGEKLFF
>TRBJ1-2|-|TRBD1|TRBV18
TGTGCCAGCACGAGCGACAGGGGAGACTATGGCTACACCTTC
CASTSDRGDYGYTF
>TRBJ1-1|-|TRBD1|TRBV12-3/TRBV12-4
TGTGCCAGCACCTCGGACAGGGGAGGGGAAGCTTTCTTT
CASTSDRGGEAFF
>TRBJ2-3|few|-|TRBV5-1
TGCGCCAGCAGCTTGATGGGGGGTAGCGCAGATACGCAGTATTTT
CASSLMGGSADTQYF
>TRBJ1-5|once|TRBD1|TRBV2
TGTGCCAGCGGCCGGACAGGGGGGTCCCTTAGCAATCAGCCCCAGCATTTT
CASGRTGGSLSNQPQHF
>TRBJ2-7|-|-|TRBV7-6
TGTGCCAGTTCCGATATTCTAACCTACGAGCAGTACTTC
CASSDILTYEQYF
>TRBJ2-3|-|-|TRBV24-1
TGTGCCACCAGTGAAGGGGACACAGATACGCAGTATTTT
CATSEGDTDTQYF
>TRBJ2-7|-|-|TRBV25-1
TGTGCCAGCAGTGGGGCGACCCAGGAGCAGTACTTC
CASSGATQEQYF
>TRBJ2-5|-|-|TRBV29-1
TGCAGCGGCCGAACGGGGCAAGAGACCCAGTACTTC
CSGRTGQETQYF
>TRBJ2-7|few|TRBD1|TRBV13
TGTGCCAGCAGCTTAGGGGGACAGTACCCGTGGGAGCAGTACTTC
CASSLGGQYPWEQYF